The clone carrying this T cell receptor (beta chain) has a handful of counts. Stated time point: patch test 3, about 24 weeks after DPC sensitization. Treatment given: therapeutic diphenylcyclopropenone sensitization with weekly scalp DPC. Blood was collected ahead of every patch test applied. CDR1 is ENHRY and CDR2 is SYGVKD in the germline V gene. This CDR3 is built from 18 residues. The ends lost 2 bases at V and 5 bases at J; junction bases unmatched: 14. The data originate from a study of human T cells and chemical hapten exposure. Each CDR3 protein gets one entry after TCRdb re-called the RACE reads with MiXCR. The sample shows approximately 71,000 distinct CDR3 sequences, roughly 11% of them seen only once.

The specimen comprised whole blood, sampled in connection with sensitization to the hapten diphenylcyclopropenone (DPC). The chain is built from TRBV10-3 and TRBJ2-3; 9 nucleotides agree with TRBD2. The TCR comes from a woman between 50 and 59 years old with alopecia areata. Some clones in this sample may be carry-over from other donors' samples. CDR3 bases: TGTGCCATCAGTGAGCGGGCTGGTAGCGGGAGCGTGAGAGATACGCAGTATTTT. This translates into CAISERAGSGSVRDTQYF.